This T cell receptor beta chain was recovered during a study of T cells expressing NK-cell markers. As to this clonotype: No antigen is known for it.

General study points: These clonotypes also led the CD3+CD56-NKG2C+ fraction in four donors.

TCRdb derives one entry per CDR3 protein from the 5' RACE reads, leaving out DNA. This sample carries a few hundred thousand distinct CDR3 sequences, with 4% to 6.5% going to the ten biggest clones. CDR3 size: 17 residues. The origin of this receptor is a man aged 18 to 70 in good health. The sequencing input was blood T cells: a sorted CD56 or NKG2C T cell subset, CD4+ or CD8+ T cells, or bulk PBMC T cells (not recorded which). The chain couples TRBV12-3 or TRBV12-4 to TRBJ2-3; the TCRdb D gene call, TRBD2, has no DNA to confirm it. This CDR3 reads CASSLARLAGSSDTQYF.